This record looks at one T cell receptor (beta chain) sequence and its context. Primers included in the PCR were 60 Vbeta and 13 Jbeta primers. Clones were read by immunoSEQ multiplex PCR, and TCRdb kept only the in-frame ones, dropping some. The table includes roughly 120,000 clones, over 60% detected once. Per germline, CDR1 SGHVS and CDR2 FQNEAQ. Trimming removed 1 base from V and 9 bases from J, with 12 bases in between. The CDR3 contains 14 residues. The data derive from a study of cytomegalovirus exposure and HLA in healthy donors. The chain uses TRBV7-8 and TRBJ2-2, with D tentatively TRBD1 (5 bases). The sequencing input was PBMCs. This TCR came from a man aged 30-40 years in good health and CMV-seropositive. The CDR3 DNA sequence: TGTGCCAGCAGCTTAGGCAGGGTAATCCGGGAGCTGTTTTTT. Translating gives CASSLGRVIRELFF.